The 3 T cell receptor beta chains reported below all come from one sample, sequenced in a study of early T cells in non-severe SARS-CoV-2 infection. A single record per CDR3 protein comes from TCRdb applying MiXCR to the 5' RACE reads. The top ten clones hold approximately 5.9% of a sample with about 68,000 distinct CDR3 sequences, under 13% of them seen once. Sequenced material: whole blood. The receptors originated from an adult who was a healthcare worker with PCR-confirmed SARS-CoV-2 infection or an uninfected control (not recorded which).

The chain is built from TRBV7-8 and TRBJ2-3; 13 bases are a match to TRBD2. The V gene's germline CDR1 is SGHVS and CDR2 FQNEAQ. The trim removed 5 bases at V and 5 bases at J, leaving 7 bases unmatched. This CDR3 spans 16 amino acids. The CDR3 DNA sequence: TGTGCCAGCAGCGCAGGACTAGCGGGAGCAAAAGATACGCAGTATTTT. Its translation is CASSAGLAGAKDTQYF.

This clonotype was seen a handful of times. The V and J genes are TRBV30 and TRBJ2-3; TRBD2 aligns across 9 bases. CDR3 size: 16 residues. The V gene end was trimmed by 2 bases and the J gene end by 3 bases; junction bases not matched to a gene: 9. Germline V gene data show CDR1 as GTSNPN and CDR2 as SVGIG (reference sequence). The CDR3 sequence is CAWSLWAGGVTDTQYF. CDR3 nucleotide sequence: TGTGCCTGGAGTTTATGGGCGGGAGGGGTGACAGATACGCAGTATTTT.

This clonotype was observed a few times. The rearrangement joins TRBV7-2 to TRBJ2-7; a weak D match, TRBD1 (5 bases). Germline values: CDR1 SGHTA, CDR2 FQGNSA. This CDR3 contains 14 residues. Deletions cut 3 bases from V and 0 bases from J, with 9 bases between. DNA of the CDR3: TGTGCCAGCAGCTTGCAGGGCCGCTCCTACGAGCAGTACTTC. It specifies CASSLQGRSYEQYF.